These 5 T cell receptor beta chains share one sample of origin, sequenced in a study of Graves' ophthalmopathy and Graves' hyperthyroidism. Transcripts of RNA were the source for amplifying TCR beta CDR3 regions. RT-PCR in the first round used HTBI primers; a second-round multiplex PCR followed. TCRdb recomputed calls from the multiplex PCR reads with MiXCR, one row per CDR3 protein. Among 450,000 or so distinct CDR3 sequences, approximately 15% were seen once, and the ten largest hold approximately 9.8%. Sequences were obtained from blood. All receptors derive from a woman in her thirties with Graves' ophthalmopathy.

This clonotype was seen ten or more times. A read error may account for a junction end that differs from germline. The J gene is TRBJ2-4, the V gene TRBV5-1; tentatively, D is TRBD1 (6 bases). Looked up from germline, CDR1 is SGHRS and CDR2 is YFSETQ. CDR3 length: 16 amino acids. CDR3 bases: TGCGCCAGCAGCCCGGACAGACGATTAGCCAAAAACATTAAGTACTTC. Its protein is CASSPDRRLAKNIKYF.

The CDR3 sequence is CASSVGTGGLGVAFF. The CDR3 DNA sequence: TGTGCCAGCAGCGTAGGGACAGGGGGTCTTGGCGTGGCTTTCTTT. The chain uses TRBV9 and TRBJ1-1, with 10 bases that match TRBD1. Per the germline V gene, CDR1 is SGDLS and CDR2 is YYNGEE. Trimming took 0 bases from V and 11 from J; bases not matched to a gene: 10. This CDR3 spans 15 amino acids.

Many counts were recorded for this clonotype. The CDR3 sequence is CSVGSGYQETQYF. The CDR3 DNA sequence: TGCAGCGTTGGTTCGGGGTACCAAGAGACCCAGTACTTC. V and J are TRBV29-1 and TRBJ2-5, with D possibly matching TRBD2 (5 bases). In germline, CDR1 is SQVTM, CDR2 ANQGSEA. This CDR3 has 13 residues. The V gene lost 4 bases and the J gene lost 0 bases, with 9 bases spanning the gap.

The sample holds a few counts of this clonotype. The genes are TRBV3-1 and TRBJ2-5, with D unresolved. V dropped 0 bases and J dropped 5 bases, with 10 bases sitting between them. Per germline, CDR1 LGHDT and CDR2 YNNKEL (reference sequence). The CDR3 is 14 amino acids. CDR3 nucleotides: TGTGCCAGCAGCCAAGATTTAAAAGAGGAGACCCAGTACTTC. Protein: CASSQDLKEETQYF.

This clonotype has a count of ten or more. This chain connects TRBV12-3 or TRBV12-4 to TRBJ2-7; weak D call: TRBD2 (6 bases). V was pared by 6 bases and J by 3 bases, with 12 bases between. The CDR3 is 13 residues long. Here the CDR3 DNA reads TGTGCCAGCAGCTTAACCGGGGGCTACGAGCAGTACTTC. Translation: CASSLTGGYEQYF.